A selection of T cell receptor beta chains follows, all from one sample in a study of identical twins. MiXCR, applied by TCRdb to the 5' RACE reads, yields one record per CDR3 protein. The sample carries roughly 770,000 distinct CDR3 sequences, 18% recorded once. This sample was also put to use in a study of T cells expressing NK-cell markers.

Specimen: PBMCs. Receptor source: a young woman in good health. Both conserved end residues are part of each CDR3. A D gene is named only where the DNA matches it firmly. Only some rows state a clone size, as once, few, many or a class for expanded clones.

j_call d_call v_call clone_size cdr3_nt cdr3_aa
TRBJ1-1 . TRBV27 . TGTGCCAGCAGTGTGGGTCTCGGGGGGACTGAAGCTTTCTTT CASSVGLGGTEAFF
TRBJ2-2 TRBD2 TRBV5-1 . TGCGCCAGCAGCCTCGGGACTAGCGGGATCGGGGAGCTGTTTTTT CASSLGTSGIGELFF
TRBJ2-1 TRBD2 TRBV4-2 few TGTGCCAGCAGCCGTGACCTAGCGGGGAGTCTTTTCGGGAATGAGCAGTTCTTC CASSRDLAGSLFGNEQFF
TRBJ2-1 TRBD2 TRBV20-1 . TGCATTGCTACCGACTTAGCGGGAGAAAGGGGTGAGCAGTTCTTC CIATDLAGERGEQFF
TRBJ2-1 TRBD1 TRBV5-4 few TGTGCCAGCAGCTTCTGGGGACAGGTGGGCAATGAGCAGTTCTTC CASSFWGQVGNEQFF
TRBJ2-3 TRBD1 TRBV24-1 . TGTGCCACCAGTGATCCGGGACAGCGCACAGATACGCAGTATTTT CATSDPGQRTDTQYF
TRBJ2-1 . TRBV29-1 many TGCAGCGTTGAAAAGGACCCGGGCAATGAGCAGTTCTTC CSVEKDPGNEQFF
TRBJ2-7 . TRBV20-1 . TGCAGTGCAAAAACAGGGTCCGAGCAGTACTTC CSAKTGSEQYF
TRBJ2-5 TRBD2 TRBV29-1 many TGCAGCGTGGGGACTAGCGAAAAGACCCAGTACTTC CSVGTSEKTQYF
TRBJ2-2 . TRBV20-1 . TGCAGTGCAGCCCAGTTAGGGGGAGACGGGGAGCTGTTTTTT CSAAQLGGDGELFF
TRBJ2-1 . TRBV11-2 . TGTGCCAGCAGCTTAGATAGAGGGGGTGGGAGGTTCTTC CASSLDRGGGRFF
TRBJ1-2 TRBD1 TRBV6-1 . TGTGCCAGCAGTGCCAATATCGGACAGGAGAGAGGCTACACCTTC CASSANIGQERGYTF
TRBJ2-1 TRBD2 TRBV20-1 few TGCAGTGCTCCACGAACTAGCGGGGGGAGCAATGAGCAGTTCTTC CSAPRTSGGSNEQFF
TRBJ2-7 TRBD1 TRBV2 . TGTGCCAGCAGAATTGGACAGGGCGGCTACGAGCAGTACTTC CASRIGQGGYEQYF
TRBJ2-1 . TRBV21-1 once TGTGCCAGCAGCGTAGCGGGGGCGGATGAGCAGTTCTTC CASSVAGADEQFF
TRBJ2-5 . TRBV7-9 few TGTGCCAGCAGCTTGGGGCTACCCAAGAGAACCCAGTACTTC CASSLGLPKRTQYF
TRBJ2-7 . TRBV7-9 . TGTGCCAGCAGCTCCGGGGTAGTCACTGCCTACGAGCAGTACTTC CASSSGVVTAYEQYF
TRBJ2-5 . TRBV20-1 . TGCAGTGCTAGGTCGTCCCAGCAGGGTTGGGAGACCCAGTACTTC CSARSSQQGWETQYF
TRBJ2-5 TRBD2 TRBV29-1 few TGCAGCGTTGAAGCCTTAACTAGCGGGAGTTCCCAGTACTTC CSVEALTSGSSQYF
TRBJ1-1 TRBD1 TRBV6-5 . TGTGCCAGCAGTTACTCCCCAGACAGGGTGACAACAGCTTTCTTT CASSYSPDRVTTAFF
TRBJ2-3 TRBD1 TRBV5-1 few TGCGCCAGCAGCTTGGTAGGGGGCCGAGGAGATACGCAGTATTTT CASSLVGGRGDTQYF
TRBJ1-5 TRBD1 TRBV10-3 . TGTGCCATCGCGCCGACAGGGTCGGGGAATCAGCCCCAGCATTTT CAIAPTGSGNQPQHF
TRBJ1-5 . TRBV6-2/TRBV6-3 . TGTGCCAGCAGTTACGACTTTCAGCCCCAGCATTTT CASSYDFQPQHF
TRBJ2-7 . TRBV7-6 . TGTGCCAGCAGCGCGAATCCTACAGGCGCCTACGAGCAGTACTTC CASSANPTGAYEQYF
TRBJ2-3 . TRBV5-5 . TGTGCCAGCAGCTTTCTAGTGGCTAGCACAGATACGCAGTATTTT CASSFLVASTDTQYF
TRBJ2-7 . TRBV7-9 . TGTGCCAGCAGCCTGGGGAGCGGTGGCAGGACCTACGAGCAGTACTTC CASSLGSGGRTYEQYF
TRBJ1-6 . TRBV12-3/TRBV12-4 few TGTGCCAGCAGTTTTGGGCGGTCACCCCTCCACTTT CASSFGRSPLHF
TRBJ2-2 . TRBV5-1 . TGCGCCAGCCGATTGGGATCTGAGACCGGGGAGCTGTTTTTT CASRLGSETGELFF
TRBJ2-7 TRBD2 TRBV20-1 few TGCAGTGCTAGAGCCACCGCGGGGGGCGAGCAGTACTTC CSARATAGGEQYF
TRBJ1-3 TRBD1 TRBV29-1 once TGCAGCGTCACCCCGCCAGGGGGACAGCAACTAGGAAACACCATATATTTT CSVTPPGGQQLGNTIYF
TRBJ2-1 . TRBV12-3/TRBV12-4 few TGTGCCAGCAGTTTTCGGGGCATCTCGCATGAGCAGTTCTTC CASSFRGISHEQFF
TRBJ1-2 . TRBV27 few TGTGCCAGCAGTTTCATACAGGGAAATGGCTACACCTTC CASSFIQGNGYTF
TRBJ2-1 TRBD1 TRBV10-3 few TGTGCCATCAGCTCCGGGACAGGGGATCGCCCCTACAATGAGCAGTTCTTC CAISSGTGDRPYNEQFF
TRBJ2-3 TRBD1 TRBV20-1 few TGCAGTGCTGCCGGGACAGGGGCCCGCGGTGGTGTAGATACGCAGTATTTT CSAAGTGARGGVDTQYF
TRBJ2-7 TRBD2 TRBV10-3 few TGTGCCATCAGTGAGTCGGGACGGGGGGGCGCCGAGCAGTACTTC CAISESGRGGAEQYF
TRBJ2-7 . TRBV5-1 . TGCGCCAGCAGCGTCCCGGGACAAGGGCCCCACGAGCAGTACTTC CASSVPGQGPHEQYF
TRBJ2-5 . TRBV11-2 . TGTGCCAGCAGCTTGGCTGGATCCTTGTGGACCCAGTACTTC CASSLAGSLWTQYF
TRBJ1-5 . TRBV12-3/TRBV12-4 . TGTGCCAGCAGTGTCTCGGGGTTTAATCAGCCCCAGCATTTT CASSVSGFNQPQHF
TRBJ2-1 . TRBV7-2 few TGTGCCAGCAGCTTAGGAGGGCGTCACGATGAGCAGTTCTTC CASSLGGRHDEQFF
TRBJ2-3 TRBD2 TRBV5-6 few TGTGCCAGCAGCACCGGGACTAGCGGGTTTACGCAGTATTTT CASSTGTSGFTQYF
TRBJ2-2 TRBD2 TRBV5-4 . TGTGCCAGCGGACTAGACCTCACCGGGGAGCTGTTTTTT CASGLDLTGELFF
TRBJ2-2 TRBD2 TRBV5-1 . TGCGCCAGCAGCCCTGGACTAGCGTCCGGGGAGCTGTTTTTT CASSPGLASGELFF
TRBJ2-5 TRBD1 TRBV11-3 . TGTGCCAGCGCGAGGGGGCATGGGGAGACCCAGTACTTC CASARGHGETQYF
TRBJ2-1 . TRBV12-3/TRBV12-4 few TGTGCCAGCAGTCCTGTCACAGGTCATAAGGGGAATGAGCAGTTCTTC CASSPVTGHKGNEQFF
TRBJ2-2 TRBD2 TRBV28 . TGTGCCAGCAGTTCACTAGCGGGGTCGAACACCGGGGAGCTGTTTTTT CASSSLAGSNTGELFF
TRBJ1-6 . TRBV20-1 many TGCAGTGCTAGTAGGGCCGGGGTTAATTCACCCCTCCACTTT CSASRAGVNSPLHF
TRBJ2-3 . TRBV5-1 . TGCGCCAGCGCCGGCGGTACGGCCCCAGATACGCAGTATTTT CASAGGTAPDTQYF
TRBJ2-3 TRBD2 TRBV6-4 few TGTGCCAGCAGTCGACTAGCGGGGGGCCCAGATACGCAGTATTTT CASSRLAGGPDTQYF
TRBJ2-1 . TRBV7-2 many TGTGCCAGCAGCTTAAATAGCGGACCGCTTTACAATGAGCAGTTCTTC CASSLNSGPLYNEQFF
TRBJ2-7 . TRBV20-1 . TGCAGTGCTAGAGGCCGAAGGGACTCCCGAAGTCTCTCCTACGAGCAGTACTTC CSARGRRDSRSLSYEQYF
TRBJ1-1 . TRBV12-3/TRBV12-4 many TGTGCTCTGGGGCACACTGAAGCTTTCTTT CALGHTEAFF
TRBJ2-1 TRBD2 TRBV7-2 few TGTGCCAGCAGCACCCGAGCCGGACTAGCCTATGAGCAGTTCTTC CASSTRAGLAYEQFF
TRBJ1-2 . TRBV29-1 . TGCAGCGTTGAACTGAGAGGTTTGCCGCCCGAGGGCTACACCTTC CSVELRGLPPEGYTF
TRBJ1-3 . TRBV10-3 . TGTGCCATCAGTGGGGACAACTCTGGAAACACCATATATTTT CAISGDNSGNTIYF
TRBJ2-1 TRBD2 TRBV12-3/TRBV12-4 few TGTGCCAGCAGTTTCCAAGCGGGAGGCCCAGGTGAGCAGTTCTTC CASSFQAGGPGEQFF
TRBJ2-7 . TRBV4-1 . TGCGCCAGCAGCCAAGCAATCCAGTCCAGCTCCTACGAGCAGTACTTC CASSQAIQSSSYEQYF
TRBJ2-1 . TRBV20-1 few TGCAGTGCTAGACCCCAAATTCTGGACAATGAGCAGTTCTTC CSARPQILDNEQFF
TRBJ2-2 . TRBV5-1 . TGCGCCAGCAGCTTGGATACCGGAAACACCGGGGAGCTGTTTTTT CASSLDTGNTGELFF
TRBJ2-2 . TRBV11-2 few TGTGCCAGCAGCTTACCGGGAGTAGGGGAGCTGTTTTTT CASSLPGVGELFF